A selection of T cell receptor beta chains follows, all from one sample in a study of beta chain features in type 1 diabetes. Only in-frame clones appear in the TCRdb table, and some are missing; sequencing was by immunoSEQ multiplex PCR. The table has roughly 730,000 clones, over 10% seen once. Sequencing used naive CD4+ T cells from blood. The receptors stem from a man between 18 and 35 years old with type 1 diabetes. CDR3s include the opening cysteine and the closing phenylalanine or tryptophan. Fields, in order: J gene, V gene, clone size, D gene, CDR3 DNA, CDR3 protein. The D gene is left open where the match is weak. Clone size appears in some rows only: once, few, many, or a class for an expanded clone.

>TRBJ1-4|TRBV7-9|few|.
TGTGCCAGCAGCTTTAGTGGAACCCTTCGGGAGGAAAAACTGTTTTTT
CASSFSGTLREEKLFF
>TRBJ1-5|TRBV18|.|.
TGTGCCAGCTCACCGGGGCAAAATCAGCCCCAGCATTTT
CASSPGQNQPQHF
>TRBJ2-7|TRBV4-1|few|.
TGCGCCAGCAGCCAAGAGGCCAGGGACTACGAGCAGTACTTC
CASSQEARDYEQYF
>TRBJ1-6|TRBV30|.|TRBD1
TGTGCCTGGAGCCAGGGGGATTCACCCCTCCACTTT
CAWSQGDSPLHF
>TRBJ1-1|TRBV6-4|few|.
TGTGCCAGCAGTTCGCAGGGCTTTGGTGAAGCTTTCTTT
CASSSQGFGEAFF
>TRBJ1-1|TRBV11-1|few|.
TGTGCCAGCAGCTTAGCTGGGCAGGGAGGGAACACTGAAGCTTTCTTT
CASSLAGQGGNTEAFF
>TRBJ2-2|TRBV7-9|.|.
TGTGCCAGCAGCCCCTCCGGGGAGCTGTTTTTT
CASSPSGELFF
>TRBJ2-7|TRBV7-2|.|.
TGTGCCAGCAGCCCCCAGGGGTGGCGGGAGCAGTACTTC
CASSPQGWREQYF
>TRBJ1-1|TRBV10-2|.|.
TGCGCCAGCAGAGTCGAATCCCGGCCCACTGAAGCTTTCTTT
CASRVESRPTEAFF
>TRBJ2-5|TRBV6-1|.|.
TGTGCCAGCAGTTCCATCCCGGAGACCCAAGAGACCCAGTACTTC
CASSSIPETQETQYF
>TRBJ2-3|TRBV6-6|.|TRBD2
TGTGCCAGCAGTCCCCTAGCGGGGGTCACAGATACGCAGTATTTT
CASSPLAGVTDTQYF
>TRBJ2-4|TRBV13|few|TRBD2
TGTGCCAGCAGCCGAACCGGACTAGCGGGGGAACCAAAGTACTTC
CASSRTGLAGEPKYF
>TRBJ2-1|TRBV2|few|.
TGTGCCTCAGCAGAGGGGAATGAGCAGTTCTTC
CASAEGNEQFF
>TRBJ2-2|TRBV18|.|.
TGTGCCAGCTCACCACAGGGCCAGGGCACCGGGGAGCTGTTTTTT
CASSPQGQGTGELFF
>TRBJ1-1|TRBV29-1|few|.
TGCAGCGTCTCGGGTGGGTTCTTGGAAGCTTTCTTT
CSVSGGFLEAFF
>TRBJ1-2|TRBV29-1|.|TRBD1
TGCAGCGCTGATGGGACAGAGAGGTATGGCTACACCTTC
CSADGTERYGYTF
>TRBJ1-2|TRBV9|few|.
TGTGCCAGCGCCCGGGGGGCTGGGACCTATGGCTACACCTTC
CASARGAGTYGYTF
>TRBJ1-1|TRBV23-1|.|.
TGCGCCAGCAGTCAACAGGGACCGAACACTGAAGCTTTCTTT
CASSQQGPNTEAFF
>TRBJ1-2|TRBV9|.|.
TGTGCCAGCAGCGTAGGGGTTGAAGAGCCGCAGGGCTACACCTTC
CASSVGVEEPQGYTF
>TRBJ1-5|TRBV15|.|.
TGTGCCACCAGCCCCCCATTGGGCGGGGTAGGTCAGCCCCAGCATTTT
CATSPPLGGVGQPQHF
>TRBJ2-7|TRBV28|few|.
TGTGCCAGCAGATCCAGGGATCGCGAGCAGTACTTC
CASRSRDREQYF
>TRBJ2-7|TRBV6-5|.|.
TGTGCCAGCAGTTACGTAGGTAGCGAGCAGTACTTC
CASSYVGSEQYF
>TRBJ1-6|TRBV10-3|.|.
TGTGCCATCAGACAGGCTGATTCACCCCTCCACTTT
CAIRQADSPLHF
>TRBJ2-1|TRBV18|few|.
TGTGCCAGCTCACCCCGTTCGTACGGCTGGGACAATGAGCAGTTCTTC
CASSPRSYGWDNEQFF
>TRBJ1-1|TRBV6-5|few|.
TGTGCCAGCACCAGCCCCGGGATGGGAGCTTTCTTT
CASTSPGMGAFF
>TRBJ2-2|TRBV2|.|TRBD2
TGTGCCAGCAGTGACCGGGGGGCCGGGGAGCTGTTTTTT
CASSDRGAGELFF
>TRBJ1-6|TRBV11-2|few|.
TGTGCCAGCAGCTCGGGACGGCGGCCCAATTCACCCCTCCACTTT
CASSSGRRPNSPLHF
>TRBJ1-1|TRBV5-6|.|.
TGTGCCAGCACCATTGGGCAGAACACTGAAGCTTTCTTT
CASTIGQNTEAFF
>TRBJ2-3|TRBV29-1|few|TRBD1
TGCAGCGCACCCGGGACAGGTCTCTACGATACGCAGTATTTT
CSAPGTGLYDTQYF
>TRBJ1-1|TRBV2|few|.
TGTGCCAGCAGCCGAGTGGGGGGCGCGACTGAAGCTTTCTTT
CASSRVGGATEAFF
>TRBJ1-1|TRBV7-9|.|.
TGTGCCAGCAGCTTGCGTATGTCAGGGCTAGGTGAAGCTTTCTTT
CASSLRMSGLGEAFF
>TRBJ1-2|TRBV7-2|few|.
TGTGCCAGCAGCTTAGAATTTACAGGCGGCGGAACCTTC
CASSLEFTGGGTF
>TRBJ2-3|TRBV5-1|few|.
TGCGCCAGCAGCCTGAGGACGCACACAGATACGCAGTATTTT
CASSLRTHTDTQYF
>TRBJ1-2|TRBV29-1|.|TRBD1
TGCAGCGTTGTTAGTGTTGGACAGGGGGCAAATGGCTACACCTTC
CSVVSVGQGANGYTF
>TRBJ2-6|TRBV23-1|few|.
TGCGCCAGCAGTTGCGATGATAGGATCCGAGAAGAATCCCACTCTGGGGCCAACGTCCTGACTTTC
CASSCDDRIREESHSGANVLTF
>TRBJ1-1|TRBV23-1|few|.
TGCGCCAGCAGTCAATCGACAAGCCCGGGGCGCCGGAACACTGAAGCTTTCTTT
CASSQSTSPGRRNTEAFF
>TRBJ2-3|TRBV7-6|.|.
TGTGCCAGCACCTTAACCGGGTCGGCAGATACGCAGTATTTT
CASTLTGSADTQYF
>TRBJ2-1|TRBV29-1|.|TRBD1
TGCAGCGTTGTCAGAGGGACAGCCTACAATGAGCAGTTCTTC
CSVVRGTAYNEQFF
>TRBJ1-4|TRBV7-2|.|TRBD1
TGTGCCAGCAGCGCCGACAGGGGGGAATCTAATGAAAAACTGTTTTTT
CASSADRGESNEKLFF
>TRBJ1-1|TRBV5-1|.|.
TGCGCCAGCAGCTTCCGAACAGCGAACACTGAAGCTTTCTTT
CASSFRTANTEAFF
>TRBJ1-5|TRBV7-2|few|.
TGTGCCAGCAGCACGTCGCTCAATCAGCCCCAGCATTTT
CASSTSLNQPQHF
>TRBJ2-7|TRBV6-5|.|.
TGTGCCAGCAGTTACTCGTTGCGCCTAGAGCAGTACTTC
CASSYSLRLEQYF
>TRBJ1-1|TRBV18|few|TRBD1
TGTGCCAGCTCACCACGCTCACAGGGGGACACTGAAGCTTTCTTT
CASSPRSQGDTEAFF
>TRBJ1-5|TRBV2|few|TRBD1
TGTGCCAGCAGCGGGACAGGAGAGGTTCAGCCCCAGCATTTT
CASSGTGEVQPQHF
>TRBJ2-3|TRBV5-1|.|TRBD2
TGCGCCAGCAGCTCCCCGGGACTAGGAAGTCCAGATACGCAGTATTTT
CASSSPGLGSPDTQYF
>TRBJ1-1|TRBV30|.|.
TGTGCCTGGAGTGAGAGGTTCTTGGTCACTGAAGCTTTCTTT
CAWSERFLVTEAFF
>TRBJ2-4|TRBV7-2|.|TRBD2
TGTGCCAGCAGCCATGCACTAGCGGGGGGAAAAAACATTCAGTACTTC
CASSHALAGGKNIQYF